This T cell receptor (beta chain) is from a study of cytomegalovirus exposure and HLA in healthy donors. PCR was performed using 60 Vbeta and 13 Jbeta primers. Profiled with immunoSEQ multiplex PCR; TCRdb holds only in-frame clones, not every one. The sample shows some 180,000 clones, 9.5% of them seen only once. With V trimmed by 8 bases and J by 0 bases, 10 bases remained unmatched. CDR1 is SNHLY, CDR2 FYNNEI, per germline. The CDR3 covers 15 residues. The table lists this clone with a few counts. The V gene is TRBV2, the J gene TRBJ2-7; 7 bases are a match to TRBD2. The sample consisted of PBMCs. The sequence derives from a woman aged 25 to 39 in good health and CMV-seropositive. CDR3 DNA sequence: TGTGCCAGCCGTTCTAGCGGAGGCAGCTCCTACGAGCAGTACTTC. Amino acids: CASRSSGGSSYEQYF.